This T cell receptor (beta chain) was profiled in a study of blood T cells in healthy people across ages. This clonotype was seen more than once but under ten times. Using a J-beta primer mix together with a sample-barcoded 5' primer, a second PCR was run for about 6 to 11 cycles. TCRdb reprocessed the 5' RACE reads via MiXCR and lists one record per CDR3 protein. Among about 1,400,000 distinct CDR3 sequences listed, approximately 40% were seen once. Germline lookup yields CDR1 SNHLY and CDR2 FYNNEI. The CDR3 runs to 13 residues. V lost 7 bases and J 8 bases, leaving 17 bases between the germline ends.

The chain joins TRBV2 to TRBJ1-2; tentatively, D is TRBD1 (6 bases). Source material: blood. This receptor was identified in a woman aged 18 to 35 in good health. The CDR3 nucleotides read TGTGCCAGCACCGAGCCAGGGGTTGAAGGCTACACCTTC. Encoded protein: CASTEPGVEGYTF.